This TCR beta chain was retrieved from a study of T cell repertoires in MIS-A myocarditis. The CDR3 runs to 11 residues. CDR1 and CDR2 (germline): SGHAT, FQNNGV. Trimming left V 5 bases short and J 3 bases short, with 5 bases between. Data came from immunoSEQ multiplex PCR; TCRdb stores just in-frame clones and leaves some out. The repertoire includes 14,000 to 15,000 clones, roughly 81% of them detected once, and under 75% sits in the top ten. V usage is TRBV11-2 and J usage is TRBJ2-7; D not certain. The material sequenced was left ventricle heart tissue obtained at autopsy. This TCR derives from a young man with fulminant myocarditis from multisystem inflammatory syndrome in adults (MIS-A) after COVID-19. CDR3 in amino acids: CASSANYEQYF. The CDR3 DNA reads as TGTGCCAGCAGCGCCAACTACGAGCAGTACTTC.